These 5 T cell receptor beta chains originate from one sample sequenced in a study of shared clonotypes between healthy human individuals. Sequencing was performed with immunoSEQ multiplex PCR; in TCRdb, only in-frame clones are kept and a portion is missing. Altogether 550,000 to 600,000 clones are present, roughly 72% being singletons, with the ten largest covering about 12%. The specimen was PBMCs. Every receptor here comes from a woman between 35 and 50 years old in good health. Some clones in this sample may be carry-over from other donors' samples.

This chain links TRBV7-2 with TRBJ2-7; 13 bases line up with TRBD2. The V gene end was trimmed by 2 bases and the J gene end by 0 bases; junction bases not matched to a gene: 1. The V gene's germline CDR1 is SGHTA and CDR2 FQGNSA. The CDR3 has 16 residues. In DNA, the CDR3 is TGTGCCAGCAGCTTACGGACTAGCGGGAGCTCCTACGAGCAGTACTTC. This sequence encodes CASSLRTSGSSYEQYF. Supplemented by reference TRBV7-2 and TRBJ2-7, the full variable domain reads GAGVSQSPSNKVTEKGKDVELRCDPISGHTALYWYRQSLGQGLEFLIYFQGNSAPDKSGLPSDRFSAERTGGSVSTLTIQRTQQEDSAVYLCASSLRTSGSSYEQYFGPGTRLTVT.

This clone was counted a single time. This chain links TRBV11-3 with TRBJ2-5; tentative D call: TRBD1 (6 bases). The CDR3 length is 14 residues. With 1 base removed from V and 2 bases from J, the gap between germline ends came to 8 bases. Germline V CDR1 and CDR2: SGHNT, YENEEA. CDR3 sequence: CASSLGGTQETQYF. DNA of the CDR3: TGTGCCAGCAGCTTAGGGGGGACACAAGAGACCCAGTACTTC.

V is TRBV28 and J is TRBJ2-2; no reliable D call. Trimming removed 6 bases from V and 6 bases from J, with 20 bases in between. CDR1 MDHEN and CDR2 SYDVKM come from the germline V gene. The CDR3 length is 16 residues. The chain's CDR3 is CASSPPQVSLSGELFF. CDR3 in DNA: TGTGCCAGCAGCCCACCCCAGGTGTCCCTTTCCGGGGAGCTGTTTTTT.

The sample holds many counts of this clone. Here the CDR3 reads CASSDRASNQPQHF. CDR3 nucleotide sequence: TGTGCCAGCAGCGACAGGGCTTCCAATCAGCCCCAGCATTTT. V usage is TRBV6-5 and J usage is TRBJ1-5; 7 bases line up with TRBD1. Trimming took 6 bases from V and 3 from J; bases not matched to a gene: 5. The germline gives CDR1 MNHEY, CDR2 SVGAGI. This CDR3 spans 14 amino acids.

The chain combines TRBV5-4 with TRBJ2-3; possible D gene TRBD2, 6 bases. The CDR3 totals 15 residues. The ends were cut back, 1 base at V and 0 bases at J, with 9 bases in the middle. Germline CDR1 SGHNT, CDR2 YYREEE (reference sequence). CDR3: CASSLRLASTDTQYF. As DNA, the CDR3 is TGTGCCAGCAGCTTGCGCCTAGCGAGCACAGATACGCAGTATTTT. The full variable domain, rest sourced from reference TRBV5-4 and TRBJ2-3, is ETGVTQSPTHLIKTRGQQVTLRCSSQSGHNTVSWYQQALGQGPQFIFQYYREEENGRGNFPPRFSGLQFPNYSSELNVNALELDDSALYLCASSLRLASTDTQYFGPGTRLTVL.